Listed below are T cell receptor beta chains from one sample, sequenced in a study of tumor-infiltrating lymphocytes in localized non-small cell lung cancer. The data were produced by immunoSEQ multiplex PCR, yet TCRdb's version contains in-frame clones alone and is incomplete. The sample shows some 10,000 clones, about three fifths of them seen only once. The source material was uninvolved lung tissue not adjacent to the tumor. The origin of the receptors is a human donor with non-small cell lung cancer. Each CDR3 is given with its conserved first and last residue. The size field is filled for only some rows; it gives once, few, many or a size class.

j_gene	abundance	v_gene	len	CDR3aa
TRBJ1-5	once	TRBV7-9	14	CASSSQTSDQPQHF
TRBJ2-5	NA	TRBV5-1	12	CASSLGQETQYF
TRBJ1-2	once	TRBV4-1	12	CASNRKTYGYTF
TRBJ2-3	NA	TRBV5-1	15	CASSVGQGWSDTQYF
TRBJ2-7	NA	TRBV6-6	13	CASSYSTDYEQYF
TRBJ1-5	NA	TRBV5-4	14	CASSLPGENQPQHF
TRBJ1-2	NA	TRBV19	15	CASSMGFEGNYGYTF
TRBJ1-5	NA	TRBV6-5	15	CASSLGRAGNQPQHF
TRBJ2-7	NA	TRBV20-1	11	CSAGTGPEQYF
TRBJ2-7	NA	TRBV7-2	13	CASSGTGVYEQYF
TRBJ2-7	few	TRBV6-1	13	CASRQGVNYEQYF
TRBJ2-1	few	TRBV19	14	CASLQRGAENEQFF
TRBJ1-5	NA	TRBV19	13	CASSARTDQPQHF
TRBJ1-6	NA	TRBV5-1	14	CASSLARAGSPLHF
TRBJ2-7	NA	TRBV7-6	16	CASSLGGLRGSYEQYF